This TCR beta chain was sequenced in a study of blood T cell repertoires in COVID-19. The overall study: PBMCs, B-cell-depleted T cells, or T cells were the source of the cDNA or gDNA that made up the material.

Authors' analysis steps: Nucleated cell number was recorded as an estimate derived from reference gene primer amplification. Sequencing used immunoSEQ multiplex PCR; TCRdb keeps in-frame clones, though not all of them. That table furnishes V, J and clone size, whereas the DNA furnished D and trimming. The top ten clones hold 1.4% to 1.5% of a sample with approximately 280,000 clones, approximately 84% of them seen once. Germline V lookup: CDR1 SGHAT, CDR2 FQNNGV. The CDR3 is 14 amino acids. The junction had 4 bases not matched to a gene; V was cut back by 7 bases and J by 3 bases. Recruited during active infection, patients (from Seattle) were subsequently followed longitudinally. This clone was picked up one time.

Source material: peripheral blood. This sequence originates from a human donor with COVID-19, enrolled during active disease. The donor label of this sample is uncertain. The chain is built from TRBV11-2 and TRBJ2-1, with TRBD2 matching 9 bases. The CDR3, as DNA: TGTGCCAGCAATAGCGGGAGTAACTACAATGAGCAGTTCTTC. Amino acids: CASNSGSNYNEQFF.